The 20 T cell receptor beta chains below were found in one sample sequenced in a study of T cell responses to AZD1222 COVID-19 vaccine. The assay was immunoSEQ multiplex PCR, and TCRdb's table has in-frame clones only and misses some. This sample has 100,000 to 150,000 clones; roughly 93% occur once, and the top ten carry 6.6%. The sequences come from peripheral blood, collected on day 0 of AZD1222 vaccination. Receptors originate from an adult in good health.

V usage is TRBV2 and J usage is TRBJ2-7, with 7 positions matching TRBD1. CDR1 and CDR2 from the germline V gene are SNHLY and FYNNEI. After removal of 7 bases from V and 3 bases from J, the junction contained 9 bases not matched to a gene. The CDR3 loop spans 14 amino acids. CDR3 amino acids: CASKLQGPSYEQYF. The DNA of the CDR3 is TGTGCCAGCAAGCTACAGGGGCCCAGCTACGAGCAGTACTTC.

CDR3 residues: CASSFPGELFF. Here the CDR3 DNA reads TGTGCCAGCAGCTTCCCCGGGGAGCTGTTTTTT. The genes are TRBV7-2 and TRBJ2-2; D is unresolved. CDR3 length: 11 amino acids. Germline CDR1 SGHTA, CDR2 FQGNSA. Trimming cost V 3 bases and J 6 bases, with 2 bases left between them.

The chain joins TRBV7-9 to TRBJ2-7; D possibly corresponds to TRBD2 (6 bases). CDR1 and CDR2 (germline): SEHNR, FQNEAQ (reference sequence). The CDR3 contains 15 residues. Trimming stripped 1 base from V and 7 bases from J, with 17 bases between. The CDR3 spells CASSLEGGGTWEQYF. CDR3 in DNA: TGTGCCAGCAGCTTAGAGGGAGGAGGGACGTGGGAGCAGTACTTC. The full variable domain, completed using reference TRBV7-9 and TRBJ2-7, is DTGVSQNPRHKITKRGQNVTFRCDPISEHNRLYWYRQTLGQGPEFLTYFQNEAQLEKSRLLSDRFSAERPKGSFSTLEIQRTEQGDSAMYLCASSLEGGGTWEQYFGPGTRLTVT.

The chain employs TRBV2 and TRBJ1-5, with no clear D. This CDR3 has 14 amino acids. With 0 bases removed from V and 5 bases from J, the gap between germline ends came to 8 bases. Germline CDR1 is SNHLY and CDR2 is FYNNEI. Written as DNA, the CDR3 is TGTGCCAGCAGTGAAGCGAGGCAGTATCAGCCCCAGCATTTT. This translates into CASSEARQYQPQHF.

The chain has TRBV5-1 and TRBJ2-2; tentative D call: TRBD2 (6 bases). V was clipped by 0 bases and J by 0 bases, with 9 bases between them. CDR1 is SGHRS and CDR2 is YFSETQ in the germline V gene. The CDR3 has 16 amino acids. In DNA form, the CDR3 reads TGCGCCAGCAGCTTGGAGGCGGGATCGAACACCGGGGAGCTGTTTTTT. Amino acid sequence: CASSLEAGSNTGELFF.

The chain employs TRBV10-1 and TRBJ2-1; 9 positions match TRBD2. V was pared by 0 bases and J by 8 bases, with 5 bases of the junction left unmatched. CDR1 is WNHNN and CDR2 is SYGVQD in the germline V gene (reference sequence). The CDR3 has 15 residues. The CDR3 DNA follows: TGCGCCAGCAGTGAGTCGGTAGCGGGAGCGGATGAGCAGTTCTTC. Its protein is CASSESVAGADEQFF.

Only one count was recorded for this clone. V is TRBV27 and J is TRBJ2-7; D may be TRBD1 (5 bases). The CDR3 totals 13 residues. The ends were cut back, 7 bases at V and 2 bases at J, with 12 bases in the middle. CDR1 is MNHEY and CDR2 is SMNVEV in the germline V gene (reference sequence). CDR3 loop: CASKTANTYEQYF. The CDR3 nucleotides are TGTGCCAGCAAGACAGCGAATACCTACGAGCAGTACTTC.

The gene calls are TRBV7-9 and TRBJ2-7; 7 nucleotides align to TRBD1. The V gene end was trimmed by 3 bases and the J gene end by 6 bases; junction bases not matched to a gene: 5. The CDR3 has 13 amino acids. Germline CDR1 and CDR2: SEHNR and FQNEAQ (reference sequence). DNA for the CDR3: TGTGCCAGCAGCTTTGAGGGGGCGAGCGAGCAGTACTTC. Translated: CASSFEGASEQYF.

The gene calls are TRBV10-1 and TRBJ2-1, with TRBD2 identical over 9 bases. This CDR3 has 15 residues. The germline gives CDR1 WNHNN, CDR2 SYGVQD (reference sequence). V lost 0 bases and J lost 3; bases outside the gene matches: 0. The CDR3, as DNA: TGCGCCAGCAGTGAGTCAGCGGGAGGCTACAATGAGCAGTTCTTC. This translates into CASSESAGGYNEQFF.

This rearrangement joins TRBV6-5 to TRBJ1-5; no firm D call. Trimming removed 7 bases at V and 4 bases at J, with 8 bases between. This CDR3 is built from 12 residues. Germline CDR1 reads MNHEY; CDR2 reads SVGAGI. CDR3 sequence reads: CASKTQNQPQHF. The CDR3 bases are TGTGCCAGCAAGACTCAGAATCAGCCCCAGCATTTT.

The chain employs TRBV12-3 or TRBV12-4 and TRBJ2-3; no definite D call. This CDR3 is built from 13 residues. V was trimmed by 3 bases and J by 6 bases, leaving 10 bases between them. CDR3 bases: TGTGCCAGCAGTTTTTATTTTGGGGATACGCAGTATTTT. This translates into CASSFYFGDTQYF.

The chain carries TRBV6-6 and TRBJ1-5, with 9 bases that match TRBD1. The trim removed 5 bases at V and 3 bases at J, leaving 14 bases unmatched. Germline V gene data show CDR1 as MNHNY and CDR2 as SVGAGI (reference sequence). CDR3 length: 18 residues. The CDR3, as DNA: TGTGCCAGCAGTCCGCGACATCGGGACAGGGTTAACAATCAGCCCCAGCATTTT. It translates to CASSPRHRDRVNNQPQHF.

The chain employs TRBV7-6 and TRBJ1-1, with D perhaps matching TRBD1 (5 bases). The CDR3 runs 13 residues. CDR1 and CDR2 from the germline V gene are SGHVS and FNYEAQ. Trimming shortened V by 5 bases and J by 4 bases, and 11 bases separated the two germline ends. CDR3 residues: CASSVGGGTEAFF. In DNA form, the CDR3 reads TGTGCCAGCAGCGTTGGGGGAGGCACTGAAGCTTTCTTT.

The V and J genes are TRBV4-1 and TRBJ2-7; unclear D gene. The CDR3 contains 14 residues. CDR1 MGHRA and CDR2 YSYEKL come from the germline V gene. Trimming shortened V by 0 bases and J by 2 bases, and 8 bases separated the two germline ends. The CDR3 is CASSQDEAAYEQYF. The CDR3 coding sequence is TGCGCCAGCAGCCAAGACGAAGCTGCCTACGAGCAGTACTTC.

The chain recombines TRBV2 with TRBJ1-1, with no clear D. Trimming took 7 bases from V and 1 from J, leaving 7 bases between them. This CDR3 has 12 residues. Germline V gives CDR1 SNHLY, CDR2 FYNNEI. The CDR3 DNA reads TGTGCCAGCAAGCGCCAGAACACTGAAGCTTTCTTT. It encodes CASKRQNTEAFF.

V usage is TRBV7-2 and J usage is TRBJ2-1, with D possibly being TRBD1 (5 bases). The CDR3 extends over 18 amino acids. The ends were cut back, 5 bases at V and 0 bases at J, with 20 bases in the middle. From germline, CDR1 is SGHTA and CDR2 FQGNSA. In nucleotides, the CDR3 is TGTGCCAGCAGCGCTCCAACAGGACACCGCAGCTCCTACAATGAGCAGTTCTTC. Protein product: CASSAPTGHRSSYNEQFF. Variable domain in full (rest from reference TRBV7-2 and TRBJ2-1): GAGVSQSPSNKVTEKGKDVELRCDPISGHTALYWYRQSLGQGLEFLIYFQGNSAPDKSGLPSDRFSAERTGGSVSTLTIQRTQQEDSAVYLCASSAPTGHRSSYNEQFFGPGTRLTVL.

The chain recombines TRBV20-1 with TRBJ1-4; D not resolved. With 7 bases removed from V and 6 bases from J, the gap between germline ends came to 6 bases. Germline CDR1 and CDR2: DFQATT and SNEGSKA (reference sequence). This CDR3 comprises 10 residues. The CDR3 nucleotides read TGCAGTGTCCGGGATGAAAAACTGTTTTTT. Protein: CSVRDEKLFF.

CDR3 region: CASSIGTLSYEQYF. In nucleotides, the CDR3 is TGTGCCAGCAGCATCGGGACCCTCTCCTACGAGCAGTACTTC. This chain joins TRBV11-2 and TRBJ2-7; the D gene could be TRBD1 or TRBD2 (5 bases each). The CDR3 totals 14 residues. V gave up 5 bases and J gave up 0 bases, with 11 bases separating them. Germline-derived CDR1 and CDR2 are SGHAT and FQNNGV.

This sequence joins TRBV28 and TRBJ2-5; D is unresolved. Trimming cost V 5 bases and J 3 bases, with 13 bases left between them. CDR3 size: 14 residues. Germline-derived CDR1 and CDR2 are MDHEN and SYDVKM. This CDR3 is CASSVISYEETQYF. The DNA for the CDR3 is TGTGCCAGCAGTGTAATCTCCTATGAAGAGACCCAGTACTTC.

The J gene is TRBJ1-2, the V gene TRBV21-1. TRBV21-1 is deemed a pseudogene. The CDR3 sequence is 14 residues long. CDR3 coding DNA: TGTGCCAGCAGCAAAGAGGCGAGACGGGGCGGCTACACCTTC. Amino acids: CASSKEARRGGYTF.